The rows below give T cell receptor beta chains drawn from one sample of a study of response to subunit inactivated influenza vaccine. Each CDR3 protein is one row after TCRdb ran MiXCR on the RT-PCR reads. The table includes 650,000 or so distinct CDR3 sequences, 14% detected once. Sample: PBMCs from blood, taken roughly 15 days before vaccination. These receptors originate from a man over 45 who received an inactivated influenza vaccine. Both conserved end residues are part of each CDR3. A D gene is named only where the DNA matches it firmly. For some rows the clone size is stated as once, few or many, or as a class when expanded; others skip it.

j_gene: TRBJ2-5
len: 14
d_gene: TRBD2
abundance: NA
v_gene: TRBV20-1
CDR3nt: TGCAGTGCTAGTGGACTAGCGGACCAAGAGACCCAGTACTTC
CDR3aa: CSASGLADQETQYF

j_gene: TRBJ1-5
len: 16
d_gene: NA
abundance: few
v_gene: TRBV19
CDR3nt: TGTGCCAGTAGACTCGGACTTGGTCTGGGGCAAGAACCCCAGCATTTT
CDR3aa: CASRLGLGLGQEPQHF

j_gene: TRBJ2-5
len: 15
d_gene: TRBD2
abundance: few
v_gene: TRBV3-1
CDR3nt: TGTGCCAGCAGCCATGAAGGGACTAGCGCTGAGACCCAGTACTTC
CDR3aa: CASSHEGTSAETQYF

j_gene: TRBJ1-1
len: 15
d_gene: NA
abundance: few
v_gene: TRBV7-8
CDR3nt: TGTGCCAGCAGCTTTGAGGTAGCAGGGGCCACTGAAGCTTTCTTT
CDR3aa: CASSFEVAGATEAFF

j_gene: TRBJ2-1
len: 15
d_gene: TRBD1
abundance: many
v_gene: TRBV9
CDR3nt: TGTGCCAGCAGCGCCGGGACAGGGGGCTACAATGAGCAGTTCTTC
CDR3aa: CASSAGTGGYNEQFF

j_gene: TRBJ2-2
len: 15
d_gene: NA
abundance: few
v_gene: TRBV6-1
CDR3nt: TGTGCCAGCAGTGAAGGGCTTGGGATCACCGGGGAGCTGTTTTTT
CDR3aa: CASSEGLGITGELFF

j_gene: TRBJ2-1
len: 12
d_gene: TRBD2
abundance: few
v_gene: TRBV20-1
CDR3nt: TGCAGTGCTAGAAGACTAGCGGGAGAGCAGTTCTTC
CDR3aa: CSARRLAGEQFF

j_gene: TRBJ1-1
len: 16
d_gene: NA
abundance: many
v_gene: TRBV20-1
CDR3nt: TGCAGTGCTAGAGATCCCCGGGCAGGGATGAACACTGAAGCTTTCTTT
CDR3aa: CSARDPRAGMNTEAFF

j_gene: TRBJ1-1
len: 14
d_gene: NA
abundance: few
v_gene: TRBV12-3/TRBV12-4
CDR3nt: TGTGCCAGCAGTAGACAGTTACGAAGTACTGAAGCTTTCTTT
CDR3aa: CASSRQLRSTEAFF

j_gene: TRBJ1-2
len: 15
d_gene: NA
abundance: NA
v_gene: TRBV20-1
CDR3nt: TGCAGTGCTAGGCCTCCGGGACACGGCGGCTATGGCTACACCTTC
CDR3aa: CSARPPGHGGYGYTF

j_gene: TRBJ2-1
len: 15
d_gene: TRBD2
abundance: many
v_gene: TRBV5-6
CDR3nt: TGTGCCAGCAGCTATAGCGGGAGGGCCTACAATGAGCAGTTCTTC
CDR3aa: CASSYSGRAYNEQFF

j_gene: TRBJ2-2
len: 19
d_gene: NA
abundance: few
v_gene: TRBV3-1
CDR3nt: TGTGCCAGCAGCCAAGCCGTGGGGCGCCTGGCTCCCAACACCGGGGAGCTGTTTTTT
CDR3aa: CASSQAVGRLAPNTGELFF

j_gene: TRBJ2-1
len: 15
d_gene: NA
abundance: few
v_gene: TRBV7-3
CDR3nt: TGTGCCAGCAGCCAAGACGGGAGCTCCGGCGATGAGCAGTTCTTC
CDR3aa: CASSQDGSSGDEQFF

j_gene: TRBJ2-2
len: 15
d_gene: NA
abundance: many
v_gene: TRBV12-3/TRBV12-4
CDR3nt: TGTGCCAGCAGCCTCAATAGGGGATCCACCGGGGAGCTGTTTTTT
CDR3aa: CASSLNRGSTGELFF

j_gene: TRBJ2-1
len: 16
d_gene: TRBD2
abundance: NA
v_gene: TRBV7-9
CDR3nt: TGTGCCAGCAGCTTAGTTCCCAGCGGGGGGCCAAATGAGCAGTTCTTC
CDR3aa: CASSLVPSGGPNEQFF

j_gene: TRBJ2-3
len: 13
d_gene: NA
abundance: NA
v_gene: TRBV25-1
CDR3nt: TGTGCCAGCAGTCCAGATCGGGGAGATACGCAGTATTTT
CDR3aa: CASSPDRGDTQYF

j_gene: TRBJ1-5
len: 15
d_gene: NA
abundance: NA
v_gene: TRBV20-1
CDR3nt: TGCAGTGCCGACCGGGAATCAGGGAGCAATCAGCCCCAGCATTTT
CDR3aa: CSADRESGSNQPQHF

j_gene: TRBJ1-6
len: 14
d_gene: TRBD1
abundance: NA
v_gene: TRBV5-6
CDR3nt: TGTGCCAGCACCATGACAGGGGATAATTCACCCCTCCACTTT
CDR3aa: CASTMTGDNSPLHF

j_gene: TRBJ2-7
len: 15
d_gene: TRBD2
abundance: many
v_gene: TRBV15
CDR3nt: TGTGCCACCAGCAAACAGCGGGGGGGTCCCTACGAGCAGTACTTC
CDR3aa: CATSKQRGGPYEQYF

j_gene: TRBJ2-5
len: 15
d_gene: TRBD1
abundance: NA
v_gene: TRBV5-1
CDR3nt: TGCGCCAGCAGCTTGGGGGGGACAGATAAAGAGACCCAGTACTTC
CDR3aa: CASSLGGTDKETQYF

j_gene: TRBJ1-5
len: 14
d_gene: TRBD1
abundance: NA
v_gene: TRBV29-1
CDR3nt: TGCAGCGTTGCCGACGGGACAGCAAATCAGCCCCAGCATTTT
CDR3aa: CSVADGTANQPQHF

j_gene: TRBJ2-7
len: 14
d_gene: TRBD2
abundance: few
v_gene: TRBV6-2/TRBV6-3
CDR3nt: TGTGCCAGCAGTTACCTTGGACTAGTGGGCGAGCAGTACTTC
CDR3aa: CASSYLGLVGEQYF

j_gene: TRBJ1-1
len: 15
d_gene: TRBD1
abundance: few
v_gene: TRBV5-5
CDR3nt: TGTGCCAGCAGCACGAAACCGACAGGGTACACTGAAGCTTTCTTT
CDR3aa: CASSTKPTGYTEAFF

j_gene: TRBJ1-1
len: 15
d_gene: NA
abundance: few
v_gene: TRBV12-3/TRBV12-4
CDR3nt: TGTGCCAGCAGTTTGGCCTCGGTGGCGAACACTGAAGCTTTCTTT
CDR3aa: CASSLASVANTEAFF

j_gene: TRBJ2-1
len: 15
d_gene: TRBD2
abundance: many
v_gene: TRBV5-1
CDR3nt: TGTGCCAGCAGCCCACTAGCGGGGGGCTACAATGAGCAGTTCTTC
CDR3aa: CASSPLAGGYNEQFF

j_gene: TRBJ1-3
len: 16
d_gene: NA
abundance: NA
v_gene: TRBV11-2
CDR3nt: TGTGCCAGCAGCTTTCAGGTCTCGAACTCTGGAAACACCATATATTTT
CDR3aa: CASSFQVSNSGNTIYF

j_gene: TRBJ2-1
len: 14
d_gene: TRBD2
abundance: few
v_gene: TRBV28
CDR3nt: TGTGCCAGCAGGTTCGGACTAGCCTACAATGAGCAGTTCTTC
CDR3aa: CASRFGLAYNEQFF

j_gene: TRBJ2-1
len: 15
d_gene: TRBD2
abundance: few
v_gene: TRBV10-3
CDR3nt: TGTGCCATCAGTGACTCGGGGACTAACTACAATGAGCAGTTCTTC
CDR3aa: CAISDSGTNYNEQFF

j_gene: TRBJ2-2
len: 15
d_gene: NA
abundance: once
v_gene: TRBV7-8
CDR3nt: TGTGCCAGCAGACCTCAGGGGGGGGTTGCCGGGGAGCTGTTTTTT
CDR3aa: CASRPQGGVAGELFF

j_gene: TRBJ2-5
len: 16
d_gene: TRBD1
abundance: NA
v_gene: TRBV7-8
CDR3nt: TGTGCCAGCAGTAGTAACAGGGGGCGCCCCCAAGAGACCCAGTACTTC
CDR3aa: CASSSNRGRPQETQYF

j_gene: TRBJ2-3
len: 16
d_gene: TRBD2
abundance: many
v_gene: TRBV12-3/TRBV12-4
CDR3nt: TGTGCCAGCAGTTTAGGGCTAGCGGGAGCCACAGATACGCAGTATTTT
CDR3aa: CASSLGLAGATDTQYF

j_gene: TRBJ2-1
len: 15
d_gene: TRBD2
abundance: NA
v_gene: TRBV27
CDR3nt: TGTGCCAGCAGTCCAGCGGGAGGTCGGGCCAATGAGCAGTTCTTC
CDR3aa: CASSPAGGRANEQFF

j_gene: TRBJ2-1
len: 11
d_gene: NA
abundance: few
v_gene: TRBV10-3
CDR3nt: TGTGCCATCAGTGGCAATAAAGAGCAGTTCTTC
CDR3aa: CAISGNKEQFF

j_gene: TRBJ2-1
len: 13
d_gene: NA
abundance: many
v_gene: TRBV18
CDR3nt: TGTGCCAGCTCACCAAGGGGTGACTATATAGATTTCTTC
CDR3aa: CASSPRGDYIDFF

j_gene: TRBJ2-3
len: 18
d_gene: TRBD2
abundance: few
v_gene: TRBV28
CDR3nt: TGTGCCAGCAGTCGGGGGACTAGCGGGAGGATCGGGGCAGATACGCAGTATTTT
CDR3aa: CASSRGTSGRIGADTQYF

j_gene: TRBJ1-1
len: 14
d_gene: NA
abundance: many
v_gene: TRBV12-3/TRBV12-4
CDR3nt: TGTGCCAGTTCCTACAGGGTGGGGAACACTGAAGCTTTCTTT
CDR3aa: CASSYRVGNTEAFF

j_gene: TRBJ1-1
len: 13
d_gene: NA
abundance: NA
v_gene: TRBV4-3
CDR3nt: TGCGCCAGCAGCCCGAGCCGACGGACTGAAGCTTTCTTT
CDR3aa: CASSPSRRTEAFF